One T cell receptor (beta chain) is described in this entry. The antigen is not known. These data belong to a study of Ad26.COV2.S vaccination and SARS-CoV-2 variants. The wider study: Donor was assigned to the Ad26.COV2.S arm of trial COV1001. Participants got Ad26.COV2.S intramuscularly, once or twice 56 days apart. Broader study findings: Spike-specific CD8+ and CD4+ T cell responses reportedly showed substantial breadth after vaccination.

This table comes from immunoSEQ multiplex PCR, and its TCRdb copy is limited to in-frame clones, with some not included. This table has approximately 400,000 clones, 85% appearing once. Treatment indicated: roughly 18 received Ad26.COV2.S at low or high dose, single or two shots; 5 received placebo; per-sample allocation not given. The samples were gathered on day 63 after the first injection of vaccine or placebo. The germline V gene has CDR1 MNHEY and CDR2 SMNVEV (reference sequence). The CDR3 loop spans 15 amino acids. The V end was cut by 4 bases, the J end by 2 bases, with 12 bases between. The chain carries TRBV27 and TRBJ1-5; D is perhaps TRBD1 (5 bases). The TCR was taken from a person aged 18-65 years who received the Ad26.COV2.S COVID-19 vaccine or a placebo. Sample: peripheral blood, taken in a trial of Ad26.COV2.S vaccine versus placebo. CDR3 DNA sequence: TGTGCCAGCAGTTCCAGACAGCTGGGCAATCAGCCCCAGCATTTT. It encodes CASSSRQLGNQPQHF.